This T cell receptor (beta chain) was sequenced for a study of T cell changes during pregnancy in multiple sclerosis. CDR3 length: 15 residues. V gave up 8 bases and J gave up 0 bases, with 14 bases separating them. Germline V gene sequence: CDR1 MDHEN, CDR2 SYDVKM. TCRdb's copy holds only in-frame clones and misses some; the assay was immunoSEQ multiplex PCR. Among approximately 27,000 clones listed, roughly 92% were seen once. This clone has just one count. This TCR derives from a female donor with multiple sclerosis, enrolled in a pregnancy study. The chain employs TRBV28 and TRBJ2-4; a possible D gene is TRBD2 (6 bases). This specimen consisted of CD4+ T cells from peripheral blood mononuclear cells, obtained in the first trimester of pregnancy. The CDR3 DNA reads as TGTGCCAGCGGAGGGGTTCCACCAGCCAAAAACATTCAGTACTTC. The encoded protein is CASGGVPPAKNIQYF.